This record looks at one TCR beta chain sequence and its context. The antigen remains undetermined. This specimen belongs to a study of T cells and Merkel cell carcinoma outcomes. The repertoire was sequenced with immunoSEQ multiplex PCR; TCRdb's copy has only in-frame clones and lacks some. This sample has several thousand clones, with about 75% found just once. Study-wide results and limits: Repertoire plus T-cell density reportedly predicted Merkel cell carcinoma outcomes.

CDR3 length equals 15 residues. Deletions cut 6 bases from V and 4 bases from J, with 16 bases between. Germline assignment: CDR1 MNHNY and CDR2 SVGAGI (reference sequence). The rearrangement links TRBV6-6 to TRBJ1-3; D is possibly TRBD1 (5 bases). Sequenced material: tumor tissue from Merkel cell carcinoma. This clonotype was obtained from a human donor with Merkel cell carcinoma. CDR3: CASSSPGGAGNTIYF. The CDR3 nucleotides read TGTGCCAGCAGCTCGCCGGGAGGGGCAGGAAACACCATATATTTT.